A single TCR beta chain is shown here with its context. The data belong to a study of blood T cell repertoires in COVID-19. Turning to the study itself: Acute and convalescent COVID-19 samples came from the United States, Italy and Spain.

This study enrolled people aged 18 to 89 from around 26 US geographic areas. Participants had their cohort set by participant-reported clinical history. What the recovered Cohort 3 donors had was two negative PCRs, clearance, or symptom resolution. Generated by immunoSEQ multiplex PCR, the TCRdb table keeps only in-frame clones and is missing some. The sample contains fewer than 200,000 clones, under 90% of which appear only once. V was pared by 4 bases and J by 0 bases, with 0 bases of the junction left unmatched. The CDR3 totals 15 residues. Germline V gives CDR1 MGHDK, CDR2 SYGVNS. This sequence originates from a man aged 50 to 59 who had recovered from COVID-19. The specimen was PBMCs or T cells enriched from blood (not recorded which). The chain recombines TRBV25-1 with TRBJ1-6, with 7 positions matching TRBD1. CDR3 protein: CASSGDSSYNSPLHF. The CDR3 coding sequence is TGTGCCAGCAGTGGGGACAGCTCCTATAATTCACCCCTCCACTTT.